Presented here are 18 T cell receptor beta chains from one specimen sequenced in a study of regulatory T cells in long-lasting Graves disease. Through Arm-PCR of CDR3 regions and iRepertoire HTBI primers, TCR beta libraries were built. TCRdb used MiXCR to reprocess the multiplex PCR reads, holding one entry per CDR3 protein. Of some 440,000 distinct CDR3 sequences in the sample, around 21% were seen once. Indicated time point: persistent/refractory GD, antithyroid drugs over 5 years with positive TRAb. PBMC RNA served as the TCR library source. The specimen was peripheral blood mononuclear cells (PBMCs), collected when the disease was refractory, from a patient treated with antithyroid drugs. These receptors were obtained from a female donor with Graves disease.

The CDR3 bases are TGCAGCGTCAAGGAGGGAGGCGCCGGGGAGCTGTTTTTT. Amino acids: CSVKEGGAGELFF. This rearrangement joins TRBV29-1 to TRBJ2-2; D is perhaps TRBD2 (6 bases). Germline loops: CDR1 SQVTM, CDR2 ANQGSEA. The CDR3 covers 13 residues. The V and J ends lost 6 bases and 6 bases respectively, with 14 bases between them.

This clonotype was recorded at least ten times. The CDR3 region has the DNA TGTGCCACCAGCCCCCGAGGGGATGGAGGATCACCCCTCCACTTT. It encodes CATSPRGDGGSPLHF. The chain recombines TRBV15 with TRBJ1-6, with D perhaps matching TRBD1 (5 bases). CDR1 and CDR2 (germline): LNHNV, YYDKDF (reference sequence). V lost 5 bases, J lost 10 bases, and 18 bases lay in between. CDR3 length equals 15 residues. Based on the CDR3 plus reference TRBV15 and TRBJ1-6, the full variable domain is DAMVIQNPRYQVTQFGKPVTLSCSQTLNHNVMYWYQQKSSQAPKLLFHYYDKDFNNEADTPDNFQSRRPNTSFCFLDIRSPGLGDTAMYLCATSPRGDGGSPLHFGNGTRLTVT.

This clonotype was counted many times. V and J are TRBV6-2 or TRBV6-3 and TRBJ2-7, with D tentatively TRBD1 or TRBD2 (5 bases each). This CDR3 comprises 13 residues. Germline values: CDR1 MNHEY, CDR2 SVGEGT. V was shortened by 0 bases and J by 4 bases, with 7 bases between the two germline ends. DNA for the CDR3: TGTGCCAGCAGTTACTCTTGGGGGTACGAGCAGTACTTC. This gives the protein CASSYSWGYEQYF.

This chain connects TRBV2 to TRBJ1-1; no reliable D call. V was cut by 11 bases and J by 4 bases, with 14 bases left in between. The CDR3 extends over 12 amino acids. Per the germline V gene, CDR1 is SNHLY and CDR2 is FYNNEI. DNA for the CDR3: TGTGCCTGCATCCCGGATTCCACTGAAGCTTTCTTT. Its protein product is CACIPDSTEAFF.

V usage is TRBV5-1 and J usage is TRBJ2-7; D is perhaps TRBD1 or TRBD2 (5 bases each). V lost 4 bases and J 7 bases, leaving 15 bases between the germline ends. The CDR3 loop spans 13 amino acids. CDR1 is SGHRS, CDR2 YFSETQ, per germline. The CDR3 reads CASSRFPEGEQYF. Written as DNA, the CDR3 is TGCGCCAGCAGCCGGTTCCCTGAGGGGGAGCAGTACTTC.

CDR3 bases: TGCGCCAGCAGTCCCAGACCCGGGACATTGACTGGAGAGCAGTACTTC. Translated, it gives CASSPRPGTLTGEQYF. This chain uses TRBV5-1 with TRBJ2-7; D may be TRBD1 (6 bases). The CDR3 covers 16 residues. The germline V gene has CDR1 SGHRS and CDR2 YFSETQ. Trimming took off 5 bases at V and 7 bases at J, with 25 bases between the two ends.

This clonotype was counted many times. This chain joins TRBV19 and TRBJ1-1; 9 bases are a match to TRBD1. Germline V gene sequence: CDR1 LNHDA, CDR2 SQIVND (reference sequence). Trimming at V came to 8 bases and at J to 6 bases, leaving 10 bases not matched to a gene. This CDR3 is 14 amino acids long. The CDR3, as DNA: TGTGCCAGTGTCCTGGGACAGGGTTTCGCTGAAGCTTTCTTT. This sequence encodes CASVLGQGFAEAFF.

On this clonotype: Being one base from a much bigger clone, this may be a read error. CDR3 sequence: CAWSDSGCEQYF. The CDR3 nucleotides read TGTGCCTGGAGTGACTCTGGCTGCGAGCAGTACTTC. The chain carries TRBV30 and TRBJ2-7; D is undetermined. Looked up from germline, CDR1 is GTSNPN and CDR2 is SVGIG (reference sequence). V lost 1 base and J 6 bases, leaving 10 bases between the germline ends. The CDR3 loop spans 12 amino acids.

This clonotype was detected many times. CDR3 loop: CASSYSGVDPLYGYTF. In DNA, the CDR3 is TGTGCCAGCAGTTACTCGGGGGTGGATCCTCTCTATGGCTACACCTTC. The chain couples TRBV6-6 to TRBJ1-2, with D perhaps matching TRBD1 (5 bases). Germline values: CDR1 MNHNY, CDR2 SVGAGI (reference sequence). This CDR3 contains 16 residues. The germline V and J ends were trimmed by 0 bases and 4 bases, with 15 bases remaining between them.

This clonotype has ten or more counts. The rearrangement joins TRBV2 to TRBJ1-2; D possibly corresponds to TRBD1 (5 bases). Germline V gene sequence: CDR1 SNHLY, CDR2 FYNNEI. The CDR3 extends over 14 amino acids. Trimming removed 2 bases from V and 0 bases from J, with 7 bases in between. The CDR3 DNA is TGTGCCAGCAGTGAAACGGGGGCTAACTATGGCTACACCTTC. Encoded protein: CASSETGANYGYTF.

CDR3 in amino acids: CASTTTPFNQPQHF. The CDR3 DNA follows: TGTGCCAGTACCACGACACCTTTCAATCAGCCCCAGCATTTT. The rearrangement links TRBV19 to TRBJ1-5; D unresolved. With 7 bases removed from V and 3 bases from J, the gap between germline ends came to 13 bases. The CDR3 totals 14 residues. CDR1 and CDR2 (germline): LNHDA, SQIVND (reference sequence).

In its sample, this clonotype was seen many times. In nucleotides, the CDR3 is TGTGCCAGCAGTTTCGCGGGAAGGACCTACGAGCAGTACTTC. Protein product: CASSFAGRTYEQYF. This chain connects TRBV12-3 or TRBV12-4 to TRBJ2-7, with D possibly TRBD2 on 6 matching bases. The V and J ends lost 3 bases and 2 bases respectively, with 11 bases between them. This CDR3 is built from 14 residues.

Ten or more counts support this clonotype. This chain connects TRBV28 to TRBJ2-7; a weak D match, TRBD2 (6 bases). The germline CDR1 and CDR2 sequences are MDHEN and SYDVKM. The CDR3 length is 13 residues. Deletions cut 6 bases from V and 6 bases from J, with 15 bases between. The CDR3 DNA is TGTGCCAGCAGGGTTGGAGGGGAGGTCGAGCAGTACTTC. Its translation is CASRVGGEVEQYF. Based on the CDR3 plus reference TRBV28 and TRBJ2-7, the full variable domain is DVKVTQSSRYLVKRTGEKVFLECVQDMDHENMFWYRQDPGLGLRLIYFSYDVKMKEKGDIPEGYSVSREKKERFSLILESASTNQTSMYLCASRVGGEVEQYFGPGTRLTVT.

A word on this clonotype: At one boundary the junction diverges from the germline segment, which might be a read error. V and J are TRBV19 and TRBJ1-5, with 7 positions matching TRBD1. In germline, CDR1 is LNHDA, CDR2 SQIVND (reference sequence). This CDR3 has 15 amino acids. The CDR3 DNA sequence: TGTGCCTGTAGTATAGGGGGCAGGGCGGGCCAGCCCCAGCATTTT. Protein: CACSIGGRAGQPQHF. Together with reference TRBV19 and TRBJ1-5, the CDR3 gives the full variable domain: DGGITQSPKYLFRKEGQNVTLSCEQNLNHDAMYWYRQDPGQGLRLIYYSQIVNDFQKGDIAEGYSVSREKKESFPLTVTSAQKNPTAFYLCACSIGGRAGQPQHFGDGTRLSIL.

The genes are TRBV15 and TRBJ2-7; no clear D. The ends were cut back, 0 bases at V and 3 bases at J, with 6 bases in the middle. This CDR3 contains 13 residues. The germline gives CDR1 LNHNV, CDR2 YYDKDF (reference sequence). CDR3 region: CATSRDLGYEQYF. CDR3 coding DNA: TGTGCCACCAGCAGAGATCTTGGCTACGAGCAGTACTTC. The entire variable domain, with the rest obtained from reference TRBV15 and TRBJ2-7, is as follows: DAMVIQNPRYQVTQFGKPVTLSCSQTLNHNVMYWYQQKSSQAPKLLFHYYDKDFNNEADTPDNFQSRRPNTSFCFLDIRSPGLGDTAMYLCATSRDLGYEQYFGPGTRLTVT.

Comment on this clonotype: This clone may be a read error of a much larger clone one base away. For the CDR3, the DNA is TGTGCCGACCAAAGGAGGGCCGGTGACTACGAGCAGTACTTC. As protein: CADQRRAGDYEQYF. The chain carries TRBV30 and TRBJ2-7; TRBD2 might be the D (6 bases). V lost 8 bases to trimming and J lost 3 bases, with 20 bases between them. Germline V gives CDR1 GTSNPN, CDR2 SVGIG (reference sequence). CDR3 size: 14 residues. Supplemented by reference TRBV30 and TRBJ2-7, the full variable domain reads SQTIHQWPATLVQPVGSPLSLECTVEGTSNPNLYWYRQAAGRGLQLLFYSVGIGQISSEVPQNLSASRPQDRQFILSSKKLLLSDSGFYLCADQRRAGDYEQYFGPGTRLTVT.

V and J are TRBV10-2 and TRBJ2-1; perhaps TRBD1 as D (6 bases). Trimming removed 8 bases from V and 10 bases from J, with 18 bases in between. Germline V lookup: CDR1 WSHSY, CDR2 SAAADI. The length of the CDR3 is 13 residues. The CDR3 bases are TGCGCCAGCGGAAAACCCCCGACAGGCGAGCAGTTCTTC. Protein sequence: CASGKPPTGEQFF.

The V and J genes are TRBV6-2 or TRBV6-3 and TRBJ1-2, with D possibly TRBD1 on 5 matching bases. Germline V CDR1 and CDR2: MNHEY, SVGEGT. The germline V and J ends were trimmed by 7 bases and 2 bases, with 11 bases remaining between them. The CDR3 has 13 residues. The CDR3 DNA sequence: TGTGCCAGCAATAACGCAGGGAACTATGGCTACACCTTC. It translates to CASNNAGNYGYTF.